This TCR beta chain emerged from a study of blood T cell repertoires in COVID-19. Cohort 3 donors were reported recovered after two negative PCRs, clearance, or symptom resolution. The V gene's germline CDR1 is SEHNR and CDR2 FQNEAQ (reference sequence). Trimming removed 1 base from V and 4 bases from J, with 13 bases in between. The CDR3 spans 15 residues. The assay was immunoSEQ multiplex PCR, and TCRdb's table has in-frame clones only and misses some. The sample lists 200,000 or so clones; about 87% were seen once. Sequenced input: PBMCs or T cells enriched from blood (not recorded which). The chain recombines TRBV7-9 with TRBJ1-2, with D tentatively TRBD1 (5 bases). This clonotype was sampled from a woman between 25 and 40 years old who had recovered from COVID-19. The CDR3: CASSLGGGVSYGYTF. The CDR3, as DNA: TGTGCCAGCAGCTTAGGTGGGGGGGTATCCTATGGCTACACCTTC.